The clone carrying this T cell receptor beta chain was observed a handful of times. This record belongs to a study of T cells after yellow fever vaccination. TCRdb reanalysed the 5' RACE reads using MiXCR and keeps one entry per CDR3 protein. The sample carries some 600,000 distinct CDR3 sequences, 17% recorded once. Trimming took off 2 bases at V and 2 bases at J, with 12 bases between the two ends. The CDR3 runs to 15 residues. CDR1 ENHRY and CDR2 SYGVKD come from the germline V gene. This TCR came from a young man who received the YFV17D yellow fever vaccine. The material was PBMCs, obtained roughly 5 days after the first yellow fever vaccination. V and J are TRBV10-3 and TRBJ1-2; tentative D call: TRBD1 (6 bases). CDR3 DNA: TGTGCCATCAGTGAGGGACAGACTCACAACTATGGCTACACCTTC. Its translation is CAISEGQTHNYGYTF.